The source of this T cell receptor (beta chain) is a study of CD8 T cells in Susac syndrome. About 0.5 to 1 ug RNA was reverse transcribed with random hexamers. The CDR3 of TCR beta was amplified by immunoSEQ multiplex PCR across 54 Vbeta and 13 Jbeta. TCRdb passed the immunoSEQ multiplex PCR reads through MiXCR, listing each CDR3 protein once. Of around 170,000 distinct CDR3 sequences listed, approximately 94% are singletons. The TCR sequence derives from a human donor with Susac syndrome. Sequencing was carried out using CD4+ T cells from PBMCs.

Here the CDR3 reads CSVEVGQGYTF. CDR3 coding DNA: TGCAGCGTTGAGGTGGGACAGGGCTACACCTTC. This chain connects TRBV29-1 to TRBJ1-2; 7 bases are a match to TRBD1. Trimming cost V 3 bases and J 8 bases; bases outside gene matches: 3. Germline CDR1 and CDR2: SQVTM and ANQGSEA. The CDR3 runs 11 residues.